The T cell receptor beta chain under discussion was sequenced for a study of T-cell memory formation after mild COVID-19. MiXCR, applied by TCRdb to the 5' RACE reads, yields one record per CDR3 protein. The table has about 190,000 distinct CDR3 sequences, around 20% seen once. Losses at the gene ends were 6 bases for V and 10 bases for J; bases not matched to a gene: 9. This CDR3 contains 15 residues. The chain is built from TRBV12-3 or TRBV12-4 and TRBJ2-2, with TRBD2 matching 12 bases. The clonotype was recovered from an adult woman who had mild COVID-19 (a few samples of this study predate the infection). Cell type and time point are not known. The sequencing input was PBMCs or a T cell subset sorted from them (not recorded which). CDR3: CASSSRTSGAQELFF. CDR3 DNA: TGTGCCAGCAGCTCTCGGACTAGCGGGGCCCAGGAGCTGTTTTTT.